These 10 T cell receptor beta chains share one sample of origin, sequenced in a study of shared clonotypes between healthy human individuals (dated by TCRdb to 2018 to 2021). Library prep was done by the immunoSEQ multiplex PCR assay. TCRdb carries this immuneACCESS record with in-frame sequences only. Its versions omit some clonotypes, under half of them owing to an unresolved V gene in the studies checked, with the rest unexplained. Here the sample has millions of clones; roughly 94% occur a single time. The ten largest make up 0.85% to 1.2% of the sample. CD8 naive samples consisted of CD45RO-negative cells that were positively selected for CCR7, yielding a CD45RA+CCR7+ population without TemRA cells. Sequenced sample: naive CD8+ T cells sorted from blood. What the cell subset or site label conveys for this sample: CD45RA+CCR7+. These receptors came from a man aged 18-30 years in good health.

The V call is TRBV7-9, the J call TRBJ2-7; 11 bases match TRBD2. J gave up 5 bases and V 8 bases, and 8 bases lay outside the gene matches. Germline V gene data show CDR1 as SEHNR and CDR2 as FQNEAQ (reference sequence). The CDR3 runs 14 residues. CDR3 sequence reads: CASVLAGGDHEQYF. CDR3 in DNA: TGTGCCAGCGTGCTAGCGGGGGGCGACCACGAGCAGTACTTC. The full variable domain, in which reference TRBV7-9 and TRBJ2-7 provide the parts outside the CDR3, is DTGVSQNPRHKITKRGQNVTFRCDPISEHNRLYWYRQTLGQGPEFLTYFQNEAQLEKSRLLSDRFSAERPKGSFSTLEIQRTEQGDSAMYLCASVLAGGDHEQYFGPGTRLTVT.

The rearrangement joins TRBV6-1 to TRBJ2-7; D might be TRBD2 (5 bases). Per germline, CDR1 MNHNS and CDR2 SASEGT. This CDR3 contains 14 residues. The germline V and J ends were trimmed by 1 base and 0 bases, with 7 bases remaining between them. The CDR3: CASSEDSGSYEQYF. The CDR3 DNA reads as TGTGCCAGCAGTGAAGACAGCGGCTCCTACGAGCAGTACTTC.

The rearrangement uses TRBV29-1 and TRBJ2-1, with TRBD1 identical over 7 bases. V was clipped by 7 bases and J by 6 bases; unmatched bases: 6. Germline V CDR1 and CDR2: SQVTM, ANQGSEA. The CDR3 contains 12 residues. The CDR3 nucleotides read TGCAGCGGCTACAGGGGAGTCAATGAGCAGTTCTTC. Translating gives CSGYRGVNEQFF.

The chain combines TRBV6-1 with TRBJ1-4, with 7 bases lining up with TRBD1. This CDR3 spans 16 amino acids. With 4 bases clipped from V and 0 bases from J, the junction kept 5 bases outside the gene matches. From germline, CDR1 is MNHNS and CDR2 SASEGT. CDR3 residues: CASSAGRGSTNEKLFF. CDR3 in DNA: TGTGCCAGCAGTGCCGGCAGGGGGTCAACTAATGAAAAACTGTTTTTT.

This clone was detected only once. V is TRBV5-6 and J is TRBJ2-7, with D tentatively TRBD1 (5 bases). The CDR3 runs to 13 residues. Germline CDR1 and CDR2: SGHDT and YYEEEE. V dropped 0 bases and J dropped 6 bases, with 10 bases sitting between them. CDR3 DNA: TGTGCCAGCAGCTTGGGGTCAGGGATCGAGCAGTACTTC. This encodes CASSLGSGIEQYF.

The chain is built from TRBV27 and TRBJ2-3; D perhaps matches TRBD1 (6 bases). With 5 bases removed from V and 5 bases from J, the gap between germline ends came to 20 bases. The length of the CDR3 is 16 residues. Germline CDR1 reads MNHEY; CDR2 reads SMNVEV (reference sequence). Written as DNA, the CDR3 is TGTGCCAGCAGTAGACTCGGGACAAGTGGGGTAGATACGCAGTATTTT. It translates to CASSRLGTSGVDTQYF.

The chain couples TRBV11-2 to TRBJ2-7; TRBD2 is a possible D gene (6 bases). This CDR3 has 14 amino acids. V lost 3 bases to trimming and J lost 1 base, with 10 bases between them. Germline assignment: CDR1 SGHAT and CDR2 FQNNGV. The CDR3, as DNA: TGTGCCAGCAGCTTCGGCGGGGATTCCTACGAGCAGTACTTC. It yields the protein CASSFGGDSYEQYF.

This chain links TRBV5-6 with TRBJ2-3; D call uncertain. Per the germline V gene, CDR1 is SGHDT and CDR2 is YYEEEE. The CDR3 extends over 13 amino acids. V was trimmed by 3 bases and J by 4 bases, leaving 9 bases between them. Here the CDR3 DNA reads TGTGCCAGCAGCTCGGACGTGTCAGATACGCAGTATTTT. Its translation is CASSSDVSDTQYF.

The V and J genes are TRBV6-1 and TRBJ2-1, with D perhaps given as TRBD1 or TRBD2 (5 bases each). Trimming took off 5 bases at V and 14 bases at J, with 22 bases between the two ends. Germline CDR1 reads MNHNS; CDR2 reads SASEGT. This CDR3 spans 14 amino acids. CDR3 amino acids: CASSSLGTFWGKFF. The CDR3 nucleotides are TGTGCCAGCAGTAGTCTTGGGACGTTCTGGGGAAAGTTCTTC.

Of note for this clone: Other DNA sequences within the sample encode an identical CDR3. The chain carries TRBV5-6 and TRBJ2-1; D is unclear. The CDR3 is made up of 14 amino acids. The germline V and J ends were trimmed by 0 bases and 4 bases, with 8 bases remaining between them. Germline assignment: CDR1 SGHDT and CDR2 YYEEEE. Here the CDR3 reads CASSLGGSYNEQFF. The CDR3, as DNA: TGTGCCAGCAGCTTGGGGGGATCATACAATGAGCAGTTCTTC. Together with reference TRBV5-6 and TRBJ2-1, the CDR3 gives the full variable domain: DAGVTQSPTHLIKTRGQQVTLRCSPKSGHDTVSWYQQALGQGPQFIFQYYEEEERQRGNFPDRFSGHQFPNYSSELNVNALLLGDSALYLCASSLGGSYNEQFFGPGTRLTVL.